The 7 T cell receptor beta chains presented below share a single source sample, sequenced in a study of T cell responses to AZD1222 COVID-19 vaccine. TCRdb's copy holds only in-frame clones and misses some; the assay was immunoSEQ multiplex PCR. This repertoire shows about 85,000 clones, 65% to 90% found once; its top ten account for around 8.2%. Sequenced material: peripheral blood, taken on day 0 of AZD1222 vaccination. All receptors derive from an adult in good health.

The rearrangement links TRBV24-1 to TRBJ1-5; D is uncertain. Germline V CDR1 and CDR2: KGHDR, SFDVKD. Trimming stripped 9 bases from V and 6 bases from J, with 20 bases between. This CDR3 is 15 amino acids long. The CDR3 bases are TGTGCCACCTTACCAAAGGACCCGGCGATTCAGCCCCAGCATTTT. Its protein is CATLPKDPAIQPQHF.

The CDR3 region has the DNA TGTGCTAGTGCCCTAGGGGGGACAGATACGCAGTATTTT. Its protein is CASALGGTDTQYF. The chain recombines TRBV12-5 with TRBJ2-3; D possibly matches TRBD1 or TRBD2 (6 bases each). In germline, CDR1 is LGHNT, CDR2 FRNRAP. This CDR3 is 13 amino acids long. Deletions cut 7 bases from V and 3 bases from J, with 11 bases between.

J is TRBJ1-4 and V is TRBV20-1; D is unclear. Trimming removed 6 bases at V and 8 bases at J, with 10 bases between. The CDR3 sequence is 11 residues long. Germline assignment: CDR1 DFQATT and CDR2 SNEGSKA (reference sequence). The CDR3: CSAQWLEKLFF. The CDR3 coding sequence is TGCAGTGCCCAATGGCTGGAAAAACTGTTTTTT.

The count of this clone is one. The rearrangement joins TRBV5-1 to TRBJ1-1, with D hard to call. The CDR3 extends over 13 amino acids. The V end was cut by 4 bases, the J end by 3 bases, with 10 bases between. In germline, CDR1 is SGHRS, CDR2 YFSETQ. CDR3 sequence (DNA): TGCGCCAGCAGCCCCGCGGGTTACACTGAAGCTTTCTTT. This encodes CASSPAGYTEAFF.

This clone was seen a single time. V is TRBV5-4 and J is TRBJ2-5; 11 bases match TRBD2. This CDR3 contains 16 residues. V was pared by 4 bases and J by 4 bases, with 9 bases of the junction left unmatched. The V gene's germline CDR1 is SGHNT and CDR2 YYREEE (reference sequence). The CDR3 DNA reads as TGTGCCAGCAGCCCGGGACTAGCGGAGCTCGGAGAGACCCAGTACTTC. Its protein product is CASSPGLAELGETQYF.

This rearrangement joins TRBV6-5 to TRBJ1-2; D might be TRBD1 (5 bases). With 2 bases removed from V and 5 bases from J, the gap between germline ends came to 15 bases. Germline V CDR1 and CDR2: MNHEY, SVGAGI. The CDR3 loop spans 15 amino acids. CDR3 nucleotides: TGTGCCAGCAGTTACGCGCAGGGTGGGGGTTATGGCTACACCTTC. Amino acid sequence: CASSYAQGGGYGYTF.

This sequence joins TRBV7-2 and TRBJ2-7; maybe TRBD1 (5 bases). The V and J ends lost 5 bases and 2 bases respectively, with 16 bases between them. The CDR3 runs to 15 residues. Germline V gene sequence: CDR1 SGHTA, CDR2 FQGNSA. The chain's CDR3 is CASSTAFDRAYEQYF. The CDR3 coding sequence is TGTGCCAGCAGCACTGCTTTTGACAGAGCCTACGAGCAGTACTTC.